The clone carrying this T cell receptor beta chain appeared once. The data were obtained in a study of T cell changes during pregnancy in multiple sclerosis. The CDR3 runs to 16 residues. Germline V gene sequence: CDR1 MNHEY, CDR2 SMNVEV (reference sequence). J was trimmed by 6 bases and V by 6 bases; bases with no gene match: 13. Only in-frame clones appear in the TCRdb table, and some are missing; sequencing was by immunoSEQ multiplex PCR. The repertoire has some 38,000 clones, approximately 94% of them found once; the top ten carry about 0.39%. The sample consisted of CD4+ T cells from peripheral blood mononuclear cells, taken in the second trimester of pregnancy. The chain links TRBV27 to TRBJ2-1; TRBD1 agrees at 8 bases. The receptor comes from a female donor with multiple sclerosis, enrolled in a pregnancy study. The chain's CDR3 is CASSPSHGTGTNEQFF. The CDR3, as DNA: TGTGCCAGCAGCCCCTCCCATGGGACAGGTACCAATGAGCAGTTCTTC.